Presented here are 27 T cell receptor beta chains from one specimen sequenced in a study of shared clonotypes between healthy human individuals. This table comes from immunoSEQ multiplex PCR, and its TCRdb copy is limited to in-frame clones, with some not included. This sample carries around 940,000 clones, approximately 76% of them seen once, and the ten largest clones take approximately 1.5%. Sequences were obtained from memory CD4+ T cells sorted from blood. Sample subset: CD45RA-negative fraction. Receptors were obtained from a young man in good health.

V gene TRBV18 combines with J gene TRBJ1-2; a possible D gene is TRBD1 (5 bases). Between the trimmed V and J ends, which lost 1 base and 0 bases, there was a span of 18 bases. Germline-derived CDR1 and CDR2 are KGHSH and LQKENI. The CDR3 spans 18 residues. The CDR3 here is CASSPLQGSAIANYGYTF. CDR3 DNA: TGTGCCAGCTCACCACTTCAGGGTTCGGCAATAGCTAACTATGGCTACACCTTC.

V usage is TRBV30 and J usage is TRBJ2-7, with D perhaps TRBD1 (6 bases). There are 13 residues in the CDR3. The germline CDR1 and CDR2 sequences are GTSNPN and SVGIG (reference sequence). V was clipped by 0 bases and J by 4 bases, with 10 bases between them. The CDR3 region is CAWSVADRYEQYF. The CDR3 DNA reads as TGTGCCTGGAGTGTAGCGGACAGATACGAGCAGTACTTC. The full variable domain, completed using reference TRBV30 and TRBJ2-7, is SQTIHQWPATLVQPVGSPLSLECTVEGTSNPNLYWYRQAAGRGLQLLFYSVGIGQISSEVPQNLSASRPQDRQFILSSKKLLLSDSGFYLCAWSVADRYEQYFGPGTRLTVT.

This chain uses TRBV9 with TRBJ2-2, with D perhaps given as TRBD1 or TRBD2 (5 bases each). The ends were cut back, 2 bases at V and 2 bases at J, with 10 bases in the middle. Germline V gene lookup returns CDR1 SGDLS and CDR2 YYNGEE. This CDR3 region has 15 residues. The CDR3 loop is CASSVRDLNTGELFF. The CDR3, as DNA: TGTGCCAGCAGCGTCCGGGACCTTAACACCGGGGAGCTGTTTTTT.

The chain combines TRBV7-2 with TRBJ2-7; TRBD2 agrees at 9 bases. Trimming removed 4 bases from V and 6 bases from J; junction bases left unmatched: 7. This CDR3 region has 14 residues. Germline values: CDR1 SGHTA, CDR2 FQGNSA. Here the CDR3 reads CASSYGTSLREQYF. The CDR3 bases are TGTGCCAGCAGCTACGGGACTAGCCTCCGCGAGCAGTACTTC.

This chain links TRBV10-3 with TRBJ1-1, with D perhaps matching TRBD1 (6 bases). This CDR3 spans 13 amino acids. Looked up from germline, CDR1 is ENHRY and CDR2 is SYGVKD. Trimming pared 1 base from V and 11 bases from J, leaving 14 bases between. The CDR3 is CAISEWDTGTAFF. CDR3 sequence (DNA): TGTGCCATCAGTGAGTGGGACACAGGGACCGCTTTCTTT.

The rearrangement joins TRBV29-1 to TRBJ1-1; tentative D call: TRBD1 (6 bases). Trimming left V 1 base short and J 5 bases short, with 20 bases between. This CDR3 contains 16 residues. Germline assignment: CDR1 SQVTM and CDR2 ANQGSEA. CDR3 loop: CSVEVYRGRGGTEAFF. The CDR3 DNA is TGCAGCGTTGAAGTCTATCGTGGCAGGGGCGGAACTGAAGCTTTCTTT.

CDR3 DNA sequence: TGTGCCAGCAGTGGGCAGGGGGGGACTAATGAAAAACTGTTTTTT. This sequence encodes CASSGQGGTNEKLFF. This chain joins TRBV28 and TRBJ1-4, with TRBD1 identical over 7 bases. Per the germline V gene, CDR1 is MDHEN and CDR2 is SYDVKM. V shed 5 bases and J 2 bases; nucleotides not matched to a gene: 5. The CDR3 sequence is 15 residues long.

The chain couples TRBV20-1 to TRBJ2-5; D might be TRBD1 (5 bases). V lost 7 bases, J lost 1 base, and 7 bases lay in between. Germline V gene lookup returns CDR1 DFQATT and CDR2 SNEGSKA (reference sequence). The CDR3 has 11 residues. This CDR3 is CSVRVQETQYF. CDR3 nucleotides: TGCAGTGTCAGGGTCCAAGAGACCCAGTACTTC.

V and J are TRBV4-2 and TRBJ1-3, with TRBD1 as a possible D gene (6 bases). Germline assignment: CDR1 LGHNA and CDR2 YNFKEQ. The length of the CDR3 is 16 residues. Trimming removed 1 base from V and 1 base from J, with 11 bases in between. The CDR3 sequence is CASSQAGVTSGNTIYF. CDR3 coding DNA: TGTGCCAGCAGCCAAGCAGGGGTAACGTCTGGAAACACCATATATTTT.

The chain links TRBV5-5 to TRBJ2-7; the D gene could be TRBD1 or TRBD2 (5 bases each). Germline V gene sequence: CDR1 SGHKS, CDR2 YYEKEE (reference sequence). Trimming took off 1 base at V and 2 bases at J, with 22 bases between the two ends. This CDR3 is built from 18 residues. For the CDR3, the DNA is TGTGCCAGCAGCTTGCACCGGGACGGGCCTTGGATCGCCTACGAGCAGTACTTC. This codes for CASSLHRDGPWIAYEQYF.

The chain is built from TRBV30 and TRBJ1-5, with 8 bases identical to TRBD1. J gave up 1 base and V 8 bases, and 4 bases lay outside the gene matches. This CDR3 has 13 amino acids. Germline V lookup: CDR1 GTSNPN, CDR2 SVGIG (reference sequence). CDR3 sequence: CAVGQGSNQPQHF. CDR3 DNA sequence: TGTGCCGTAGGACAGGGAAGCAATCAGCCCCAGCATTTT. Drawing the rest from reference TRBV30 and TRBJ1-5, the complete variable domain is SQTIHQWPATLVQPVGSPLSLECTVEGTSNPNLYWYRQAAGRGLQLLFYSVGIGQISSEVPQNLSASRPQDRQFILSSKKLLLSDSGFYLCAVGQGSNQPQHFGDGTRLSIL.

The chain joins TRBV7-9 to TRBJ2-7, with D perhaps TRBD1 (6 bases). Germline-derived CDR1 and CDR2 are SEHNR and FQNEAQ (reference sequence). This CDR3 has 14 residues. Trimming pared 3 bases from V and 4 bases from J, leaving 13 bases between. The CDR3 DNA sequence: TGTGCCAGCAGCTTGGGGCAGGGGCAATACGAGCAGTACTTC. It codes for CASSLGQGQYEQYF.

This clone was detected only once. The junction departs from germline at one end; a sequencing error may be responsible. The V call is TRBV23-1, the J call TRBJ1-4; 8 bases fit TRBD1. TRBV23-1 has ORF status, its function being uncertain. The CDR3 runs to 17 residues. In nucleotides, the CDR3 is TGCGCCAGCAGTCAATACCTAAGGGGACAGGTTAATGAGAAACTGTTTTTT. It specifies CASSQYLRGQVNEKLFF.

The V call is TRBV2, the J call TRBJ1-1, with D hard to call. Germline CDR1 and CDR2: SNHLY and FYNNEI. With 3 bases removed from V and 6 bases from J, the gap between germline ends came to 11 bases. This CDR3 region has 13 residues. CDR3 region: CASSDKGFAEAFF. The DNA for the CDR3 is TGTGCCAGCAGTGACAAGGGATTCGCTGAAGCTTTCTTT.

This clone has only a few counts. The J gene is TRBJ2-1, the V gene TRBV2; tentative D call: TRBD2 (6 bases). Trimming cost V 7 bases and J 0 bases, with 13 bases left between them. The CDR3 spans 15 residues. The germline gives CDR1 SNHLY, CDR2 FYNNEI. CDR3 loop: CASTRERASYNEQFF. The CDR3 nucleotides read TGTGCCAGCACCCGGGAGAGGGCCTCCTACAATGAGCAGTTCTTC.

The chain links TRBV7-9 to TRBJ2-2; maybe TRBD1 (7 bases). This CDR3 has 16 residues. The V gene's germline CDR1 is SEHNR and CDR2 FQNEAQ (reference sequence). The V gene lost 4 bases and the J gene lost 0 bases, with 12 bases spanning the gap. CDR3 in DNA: TGTGCCAGCAGCTCCGGCGGGACAGCGAACACCGGGGAGCTGTTTTTT. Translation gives CASSSGGTANTGELFF.

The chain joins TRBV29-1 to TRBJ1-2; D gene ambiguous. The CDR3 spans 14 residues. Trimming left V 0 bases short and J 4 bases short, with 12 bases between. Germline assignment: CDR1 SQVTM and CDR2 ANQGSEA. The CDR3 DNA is TGCAGCGTTGAAGATCTGGACCTCAGCTATGGCTACACCTTC. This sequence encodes CSVEDLDLSYGYTF.

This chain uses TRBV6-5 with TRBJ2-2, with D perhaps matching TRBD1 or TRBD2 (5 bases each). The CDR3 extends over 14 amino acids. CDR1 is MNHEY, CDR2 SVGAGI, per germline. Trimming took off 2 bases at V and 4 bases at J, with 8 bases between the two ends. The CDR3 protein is CASSYGTPTGELFF. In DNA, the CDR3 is TGTGCCAGCAGTTACGGGACCCCCACCGGGGAGCTGTTTTTT.

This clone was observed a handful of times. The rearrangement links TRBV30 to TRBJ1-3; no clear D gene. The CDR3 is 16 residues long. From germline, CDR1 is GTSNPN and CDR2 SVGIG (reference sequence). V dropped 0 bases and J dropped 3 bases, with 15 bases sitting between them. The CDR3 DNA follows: TGTGCCTGGAGTGTGAAAAAACAGTTCCTTGGAAACACCATATATTTT. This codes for CAWSVKKQFLGNTIYF.

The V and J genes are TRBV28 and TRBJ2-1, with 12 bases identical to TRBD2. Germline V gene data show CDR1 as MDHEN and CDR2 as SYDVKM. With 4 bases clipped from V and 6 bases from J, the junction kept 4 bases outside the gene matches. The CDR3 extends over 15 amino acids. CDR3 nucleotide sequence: TGTGCCAGCAGTTCGACTAGCGGGGGACCCAATGAGCAGTTCTTC. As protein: CASSSTSGGPNEQFF.

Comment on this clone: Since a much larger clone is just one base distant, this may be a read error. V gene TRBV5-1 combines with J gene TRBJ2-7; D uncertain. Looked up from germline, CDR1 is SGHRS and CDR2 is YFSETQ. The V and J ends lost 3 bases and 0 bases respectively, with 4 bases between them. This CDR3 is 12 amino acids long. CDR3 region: CASSSSSYEQYF. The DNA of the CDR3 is TGCGCCAGCAGCTCGAGCTCCTACGAGCAGTACTTC.

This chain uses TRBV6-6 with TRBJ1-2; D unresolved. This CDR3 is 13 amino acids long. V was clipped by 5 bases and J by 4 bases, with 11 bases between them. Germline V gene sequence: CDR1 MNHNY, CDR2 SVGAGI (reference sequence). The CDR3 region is CASSPTTGYGYTF. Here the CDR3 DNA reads TGTGCCAGCAGTCCAACTACCGGCTATGGCTACACCTTC.

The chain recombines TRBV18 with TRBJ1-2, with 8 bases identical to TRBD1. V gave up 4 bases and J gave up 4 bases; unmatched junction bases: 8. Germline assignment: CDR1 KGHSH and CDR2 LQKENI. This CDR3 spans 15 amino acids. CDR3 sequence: CASSLQQGVSYGYTF. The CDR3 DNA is TGTGCCAGCTCACTGCAACAGGGGGTCAGCTATGGCTACACCTTC.

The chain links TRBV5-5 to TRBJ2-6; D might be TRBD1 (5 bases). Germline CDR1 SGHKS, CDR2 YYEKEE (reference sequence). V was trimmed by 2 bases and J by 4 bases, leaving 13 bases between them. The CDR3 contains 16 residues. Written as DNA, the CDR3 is TGTGCCAGCAGCTTTCTCTCAGGGCGGGGGGCCAACGTCCTGACTTTC. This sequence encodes CASSFLSGRGANVLTF.

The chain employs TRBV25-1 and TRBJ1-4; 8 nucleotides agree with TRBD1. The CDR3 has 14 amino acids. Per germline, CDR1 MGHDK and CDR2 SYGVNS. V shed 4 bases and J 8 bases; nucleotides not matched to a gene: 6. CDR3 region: CASSGTGGREKLFF. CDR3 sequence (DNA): TGTGCCAGCAGTGGAACAGGGGGGAGAGAAAAACTGTTTTTT.

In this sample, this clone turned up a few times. CDR3 in amino acids: CASSSYRAGYNSPLHF. The CDR3, as DNA: TGTGCCAGTAGTAGTTACAGGGCGGGGTATAATTCACCCCTCCACTTT. V gene TRBV19 combines with J gene TRBJ1-6; possible D gene TRBD1, 6 bases. Trimming stripped 4 bases from V and 4 bases from J, with 14 bases between. The V gene's germline CDR1 is LNHDA and CDR2 SQIVND (reference sequence). There are 16 residues in the CDR3.

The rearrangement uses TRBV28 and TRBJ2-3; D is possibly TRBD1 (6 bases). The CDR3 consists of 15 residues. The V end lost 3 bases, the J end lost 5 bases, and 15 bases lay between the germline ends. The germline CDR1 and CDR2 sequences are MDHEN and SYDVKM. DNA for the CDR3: TGTGCCAGCAGTTTTGGTGGGGGCCGAGGAGATACGCAGTATTTT. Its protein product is CASSFGGGRGDTQYF.